What follows describes a single T cell receptor beta chain. A COVID-19 case had been met by exposed participants during the 2 weeks before study entry. This specimen belongs to a study of blood T cell repertoires in COVID-19. The wider study: T cells, B-cell-depleted T cells, or PBMCs provided the cDNA or gDNA that served as material.

The table came from immunoSEQ multiplex PCR; TCRdb's copy has only in-frame clones and leaves some out. The sample comprises approximately 300,000 clones, approximately 81% of which are singletons, and under 2% rests with the top ten. CDR1 and CDR2 (germline): SQVTM, ANQGSEA. Between the trimmed V and J ends, which lost 7 bases and 9 bases, there was a span of 21 bases. This CDR3 is 13 amino acids long. The sample consisted of PBMCs or T cells enriched from blood (not recorded which). The V call is TRBV29-1, the J call TRBJ1-1, with no clear D. The TCR comes from a woman aged 30 to 39 who had been exposed to COVID-19. DNA of the CDR3: TGCAGCGCTTGCTCCGGGGAGGGCCTGAAAGCTTTCTTT. This translates into CSACSGEGLKAFF.